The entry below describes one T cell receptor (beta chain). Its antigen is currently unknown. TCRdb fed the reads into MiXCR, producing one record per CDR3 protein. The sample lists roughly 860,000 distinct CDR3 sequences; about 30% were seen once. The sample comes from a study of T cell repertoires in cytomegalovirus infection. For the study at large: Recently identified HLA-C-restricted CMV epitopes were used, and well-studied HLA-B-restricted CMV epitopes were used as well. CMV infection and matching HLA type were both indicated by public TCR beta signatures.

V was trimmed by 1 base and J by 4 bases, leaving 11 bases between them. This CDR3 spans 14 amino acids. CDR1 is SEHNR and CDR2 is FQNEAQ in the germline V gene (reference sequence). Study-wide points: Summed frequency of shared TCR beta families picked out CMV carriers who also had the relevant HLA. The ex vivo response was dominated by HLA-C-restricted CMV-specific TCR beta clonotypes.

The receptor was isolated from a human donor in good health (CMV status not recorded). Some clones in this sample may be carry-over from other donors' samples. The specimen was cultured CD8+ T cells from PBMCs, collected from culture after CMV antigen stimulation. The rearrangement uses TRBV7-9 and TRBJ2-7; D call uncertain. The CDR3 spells CASSLGPLVYEQYF. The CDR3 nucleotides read TGTGCCAGCAGCTTAGGGCCCCTAGTTTACGAGCAGTACTTC. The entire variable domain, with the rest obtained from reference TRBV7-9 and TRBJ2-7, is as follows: DTGVSQNPRHKITKRGQNVTFRCDPISEHNRLYWYRQTLGQGPEFLTYFQNEAQLEKSRLLSDRFSAERPKGSFSTLEIQRTEQGDSAMYLCASSLGPLVYEQYFGPGTRLTVT.